Listed below are T cell receptor beta chains from one sample, sequenced in a study of OX40 agonist ivuxolimab in advanced cancers. Generated by immunoSEQ multiplex PCR, the TCRdb table keeps only in-frame clones and is missing some. Of under 40,000 clones detected, about 76% appear once; the ten largest clones hold roughly 19%. The sequencing used CD4+ or CD8+ T cells sorted from blood, collected in a trial of the OX40 agonist ivuxolimab. The receptors stem from an adult with an advanced solid tumor such as melanoma, head and neck, liver or kidney cancer. The CDR3 runs from the conserved cysteine through the conserved F or W. The D gene is left open where the match is weak. Clone size is stated in some rows and not others, as once, few, many or a class when expanded.

D gene: NA
J gene: TRBJ1-6
clone size: NA
V gene: TRBV7-9
CDR3 DNA: TGTGCCAGCAGCTCAGAAGTCTCCTATAATTCACCCCTCCACTTT
CDR3 protein: CASSSEVSYNSPLHF

D gene: TRBD1
J gene: TRBJ1-5
clone size: NA
V gene: TRBV6-5
CDR3 DNA: TGTGCCAGCAGTTACACAGGGGATCAGCCCCAGCATTTT
CDR3 protein: CASSYTGDQPQHF

D gene: TRBD2
J gene: TRBJ2-5
clone size: NA
V gene: TRBV2
CDR3 DNA: TGTGCCAGCAGTGGACTAGCGGGGGGGCCGGGGGAGACCCAGTACTTC
CDR3 protein: CASSGLAGGPGETQYF

D gene: NA
J gene: TRBJ2-6
clone size: few
V gene: TRBV7-6
CDR3 DNA: TGTGCCAGCAGCTTACGGAGATTAAGCTCTGGGGCCAACGTCCTGACTTTC
CDR3 protein: CASSLRRLSSGANVLTF

D gene: NA
J gene: TRBJ1-2
clone size: NA
V gene: TRBV5-8
CDR3 DNA: TGTGCCAGCAGCTTGATGGGTCTTAACTATGGCTACACCTTC
CDR3 protein: CASSLMGLNYGYTF

D gene: TRBD2
J gene: TRBJ2-3
clone size: NA
V gene: TRBV9
CDR3 DNA: TGTGCCAGCAGCGTTAGCGGGGGGCTAGACACAGATACGCAGTATTTT
CDR3 protein: CASSVSGGLDTDTQYF

D gene: NA
J gene: TRBJ1-1
clone size: NA
V gene: TRBV30
CDR3 DNA: TGTGCCTGGAGCTTGACAGGACGGGGGAACACTGAAGCTTTCTTT
CDR3 protein: CAWSLTGRGNTEAFF

D gene: NA
J gene: TRBJ1-3
clone size: few
V gene: TRBV11-2
CDR3 DNA: TGTGCCAGCAGCTTTAGGGCTGGAAACACCATATATTTT
CDR3 protein: CASSFRAGNTIYF

D gene: NA
J gene: TRBJ2-7
clone size: NA
V gene: TRBV12-5
CDR3 DNA: TGTGCTAGTGGTTTGGTAACCCCCCCTATCCTGGGACTCTCGTTCTACGAGCAGTACTTC
CDR3 protein: CASGLVTPPILGLSFYEQYF

D gene: NA
J gene: TRBJ1-6
clone size: few
V gene: TRBV2
CDR3 DNA: TGTGCCAGCAGCGCAGAACTCTCACCCCTCCACTTT
CDR3 protein: CASSAELSPLHF

D gene: TRBD1
J gene: TRBJ1-5
clone size: NA
V gene: TRBV10-3
CDR3 DNA: TGTGCCATCAAGGGAGGGGGCGGCAATCAGCCCCAGCATTTT
CDR3 protein: CAIKGGGGNQPQHF

D gene: NA
J gene: TRBJ1-2
clone size: NA
V gene: TRBV29-1
CDR3 DNA: TGCAGCGTTGAAGAGGCAGGCGTTTATGGCTACACCTTC
CDR3 protein: CSVEEAGVYGYTF

D gene: TRBD1
J gene: TRBJ1-4
clone size: once
V gene: TRBV10-3
CDR3 DNA: TGTGCCATCAGTGGGGACAGGGGGTTCACTAATGAAAAACTGTTTTTT
CDR3 protein: CAISGDRGFTNEKLFF

D gene: NA
J gene: TRBJ1-2
clone size: NA
V gene: TRBV5-1
CDR3 DNA: TGCGCCAGCAGTTCGGTAGGGGCCAACTATGGCTACACCTTC
CDR3 protein: CASSSVGANYGYTF

D gene: NA
J gene: TRBJ1-3
clone size: NA
V gene: TRBV6-5
CDR3 DNA: TGTGCCAGCAGAGGAAGGTCCTCTGGAAACACCATATATTTT
CDR3 protein: CASRGRSSGNTIYF

D gene: NA
J gene: TRBJ2-5
clone size: NA
V gene: TRBV5-6
CDR3 DNA: TGTGCCAGCAGCGGCGGGGCCCGATGGGAGACCCAGTACTTC
CDR3 protein: CASSGGARWETQYF

D gene: NA
J gene: TRBJ1-2
clone size: NA
V gene: TRBV27
CDR3 DNA: TGTGCCAGCAGGACAGGACCCTATGGCTACACCTTC
CDR3 protein: CASRTGPYGYTF

D gene: NA
J gene: TRBJ1-5
clone size: medium-sized
V gene: TRBV7-9
CDR3 DNA: TGTGCCAGCAGCTTAGTACCTCGGGCCGAGGGAAGTCAGCCCCAGCATTTT
CDR3 protein: CASSLVPRAEGSQPQHF

D gene: NA
J gene: TRBJ2-7
clone size: few
V gene: TRBV5-1
CDR3 DNA: TGCGCCAGCAGGGGGTGGGACAAGCAGTACGAGCAGTACTTC
CDR3 protein: CASRGWDKQYEQYF

D gene: TRBD1
J gene: TRBJ1-1
clone size: NA
V gene: TRBV9
CDR3 DNA: TGTGCCAGCAGCTATACAGGGGTAATGACTGAAGCTTTCTTT
CDR3 protein: CASSYTGVMTEAFF

D gene: NA
J gene: TRBJ2-3
clone size: NA
V gene: TRBV10-3
CDR3 DNA: TGTGCCATCAGTGATAGGGGATACACAGATACGCAGTATTTT
CDR3 protein: CAISDRGYTDTQYF

D gene: NA
J gene: TRBJ2-5
clone size: once
V gene: TRBV11-3
CDR3 DNA: TGTGCCAGCAGCTTAGGTCAGGGAAACCAAGAGACCCAGTACTTC
CDR3 protein: CASSLGQGNQETQYF

D gene: NA
J gene: TRBJ1-2
clone size: NA
V gene: TRBV6-5
CDR3 DNA: TGTGCCAGCAGACGACTCATCGGACAGCTCTATGGCTACACCTTC
CDR3 protein: CASRRLIGQLYGYTF

D gene: NA
J gene: TRBJ1-1
clone size: NA
V gene: TRBV30
CDR3 DNA: TGTGCCTGGAGTGGTTCGGGACGGAGACGGATGGGGGCTTTCTTT
CDR3 protein: CAWSGSGRRRMGAFF

D gene: NA
J gene: TRBJ2-2
clone size: NA
V gene: TRBV30
CDR3 DNA: TGTGCCTGGAAATCTCGGGGCACCGGGGAGCTGTTTTTT
CDR3 protein: CAWKSRGTGELFF

D gene: NA
J gene: TRBJ2-1
clone size: once
V gene: TRBV11-2
CDR3 DNA: TGTGCCAGCAGCGTACGGGGGTACAATGAGCAGTTCTTC
CDR3 protein: CASSVRGYNEQFF

D gene: NA
J gene: TRBJ1-3
clone size: NA
V gene: TRBV30
CDR3 DNA: TGTGCCTGGAGGCGGGGTCGCTCTGGAAACACCATATATTTT
CDR3 protein: CAWRRGRSGNTIYF

D gene: TRBD2
J gene: TRBJ2-3
clone size: once
V gene: TRBV7-7
CDR3 DNA: TGTGCCAGCAGCTTAGCGGGGGGGGTCACAGATACGCAGTATTTT
CDR3 protein: CASSLAGGVTDTQYF

D gene: TRBD1
J gene: TRBJ1-4
clone size: NA
V gene: TRBV28
CDR3 DNA: TGTGCCAGCAGCCCCGTAGGGGGCAGACTTAATGAAAAACTGTTTTTT
CDR3 protein: CASSPVGGRLNEKLFF

D gene: TRBD2
J gene: TRBJ2-1
clone size: once
V gene: TRBV5-1
CDR3 DNA: TGCGCCAGCAGCTTGAGGGCTAGCGGGGGAAACTCCTACAATGAGCAGTTCTTC
CDR3 protein: CASSLRASGGNSYNEQFF

D gene: NA
J gene: TRBJ2-3
clone size: few
V gene: TRBV30
CDR3 DNA: TGTGCCTCACCCCCAGCTGGCGGGGGCACAGATACGCAGTATTTT
CDR3 protein: CASPPAGGGTDTQYF

D gene: NA
J gene: TRBJ1-2
clone size: NA
V gene: TRBV30
CDR3 DNA: TGTGCCTGGGCGACGTCCTATGGCTACACCTTC
CDR3 protein: CAWATSYGYTF

D gene: TRBD2
J gene: TRBJ2-2
clone size: NA
V gene: TRBV6-5
CDR3 DNA: TGTGCCGCAAGGCGGGGGAGGGACACCGGGGAGCTGTTTTTT
CDR3 protein: CAARRGRDTGELFF

D gene: TRBD1
J gene: TRBJ1-1
clone size: NA
V gene: TRBV6-6
CDR3 DNA: TGTGCCAGCAGTTACCAGGGACAGGGGAGCACTGAAGCTTTCTTT
CDR3 protein: CASSYQGQGSTEAFF

D gene: TRBD2
J gene: TRBJ2-3
clone size: NA
V gene: TRBV7-7
CDR3 DNA: TGTGCCAGCAGCCCTAGCGGGGGGATCTCAGATACGCAGTATTTT
CDR3 protein: CASSPSGGISDTQYF

D gene: TRBD1
J gene: TRBJ2-5
clone size: medium-sized
V gene: TRBV9
CDR3 DNA: TGTGCCAGCAGCTCCGGACAGGGCCCCCAAGAGACCCAGTACTTC
CDR3 protein: CASSSGQGPQETQYF

D gene: TRBD1
J gene: TRBJ2-3
clone size: NA
V gene: TRBV9
CDR3 DNA: TGTGCCAGCAGCGGTGGACAGGGGGCAGATACGCAGTATTTT
CDR3 protein: CASSGGQGADTQYF

D gene: NA
J gene: TRBJ1-1
clone size: NA
V gene: TRBV6-1
CDR3 DNA: TGTGCCAGCAGGAACGTGTGGTCGGATGAAGCTTTCTTT
CDR3 protein: CASRNVWSDEAFF

D gene: NA
J gene: TRBJ1-1
clone size: NA
V gene: TRBV6-5
CDR3 DNA: TGTGCCAGCGGAAAACAGGGTGCGAACACTGAAGCTTTCTTT
CDR3 protein: CASGKQGANTEAFF

D gene: NA
J gene: TRBJ1-5
clone size: few
V gene: TRBV28
CDR3 DNA: TGTGCCAGCACTGGAGGGTTACAGCCCCAGCATTTT
CDR3 protein: CASTGGLQPQHF

D gene: NA
J gene: TRBJ1-2
clone size: NA
V gene: TRBV6-1
CDR3 DNA: TGTGCCAGCAGTGAAAGGGATCCTAACTATGGCTACACCTTC
CDR3 protein: CASSERDPNYGYTF

D gene: TRBD1
J gene: TRBJ1-1
clone size: NA
V gene: TRBV28
CDR3 DNA: TGTGCCAATCCTCGAGAGGGGGCCATTAGGTATACTGAAGCTTTCTTT
CDR3 protein: CANPREGAIRYTEAFF

D gene: NA
J gene: TRBJ1-6
clone size: once
V gene: TRBV21-1
CDR3 DNA: TGTGCCAGCAGCAAAGACAGGGGAAATTCACCCCTCCACTTT
CDR3 protein: CASSKDRGNSPLHF

D gene: NA
J gene: TRBJ1-1
clone size: NA
V gene: TRBV5-6
CDR3 DNA: TGTGCCAGCAGCTGGAGGCGGCCCGGAACTGAAGCTTTCTTT
CDR3 protein: CASSWRRPGTEAFF

D gene: NA
J gene: TRBJ1-2
clone size: NA
V gene: TRBV20-1
CDR3 DNA: TGCAGTGCCAGAGGTGGCTACACCTTC
CDR3 protein: CSARGGYTF

D gene: NA
J gene: TRBJ2-3
clone size: NA
V gene: TRBV9
CDR3 DNA: TGTGCCAGCAGCGTAACCCCGGGACTCAGCTCTGGGGGTACGCAGTATTTT
CDR3 protein: CASSVTPGLSSGGTQYF